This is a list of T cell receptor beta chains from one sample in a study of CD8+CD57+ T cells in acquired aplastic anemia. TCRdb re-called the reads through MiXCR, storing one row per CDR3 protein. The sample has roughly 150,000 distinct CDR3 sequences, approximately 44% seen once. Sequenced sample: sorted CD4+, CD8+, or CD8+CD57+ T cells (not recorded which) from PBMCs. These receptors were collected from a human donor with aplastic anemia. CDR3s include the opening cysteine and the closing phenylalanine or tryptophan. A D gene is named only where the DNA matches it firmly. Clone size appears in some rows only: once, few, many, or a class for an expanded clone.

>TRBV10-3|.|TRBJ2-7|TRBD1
TGTGCCAGCAGTACCCACCGACCGACAGGGAACTACGAGCAGTACTTC
CASSTHRPTGNYEQYF
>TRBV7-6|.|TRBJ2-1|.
TGTGCCAGCAGCTTAGCTCAGTCGTACAATGAGCAGTTCTTC
CASSLAQSYNEQFF
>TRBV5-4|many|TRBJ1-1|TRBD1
TGTGCCAGCAAACCGACAGGGGGGCCAAACACTGAAGCTTTCTTT
CASKPTGGPNTEAFF
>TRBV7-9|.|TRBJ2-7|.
TGTGCCAGCAGCCCCGGCAGGGGCGGGTACGAGCAGTACTTC
CASSPGRGGYEQYF
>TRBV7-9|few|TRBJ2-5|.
TGTGCCAGCAGCTTAGGGACGGGGCTGGAGGAGACCCAGTACTTC
CASSLGTGLEETQYF
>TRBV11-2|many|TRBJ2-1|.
TGTGCCAGCAGCTTAGACCTAGCCGGCAATGAGCAGTTCTTC
CASSLDLAGNEQFF
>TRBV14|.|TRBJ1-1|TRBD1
TGTGCCAGCAGCTCCCGGACAGGACGATACACTGAAGCTTTCTTT
CASSSRTGRYTEAFF
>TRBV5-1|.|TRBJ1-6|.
TGTGCCAGCAGCTCTCTAGCGGGGGCCTATAATTCACCCCTCCACTTT
CASSSLAGAYNSPLHF
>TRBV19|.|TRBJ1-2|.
TGTGCCAGTAGCGAAGGGAGCTCTAACTATGGCTACACCTTC
CASSEGSSNYGYTF
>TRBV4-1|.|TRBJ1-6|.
TGCGCCAGCAGCCAAGAAAAGGCGGGGGGCACCGCCGCTAATTCACCCCTCCACTTT
CASSQEKAGGTAANSPLHF
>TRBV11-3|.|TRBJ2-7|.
TGTGCCAGCAGCCACGGTCACAGGGCCGAGCAGTACTTC
CASSHGHRAEQYF
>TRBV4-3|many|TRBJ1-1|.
TGCGCCAGCAGCCAAGACTGGGAAACTGAAGCTTTCTTT
CASSQDWETEAFF
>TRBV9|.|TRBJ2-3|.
TGTGCCAGCAGCGTGGACTATAAACCCCACGCGGGCACAGATACGCAGTATTTT
CASSVDYKPHAGTDTQYF
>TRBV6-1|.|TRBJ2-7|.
TGTGCCAGCACCATATCTGGGACCTACGAGCAGTACTTC
CASTISGTYEQYF
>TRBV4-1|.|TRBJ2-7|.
TGCGCCAGCAGCCAAGCATTGCAGGTCTACGAGCAGTACTTC
CASSQALQVYEQYF
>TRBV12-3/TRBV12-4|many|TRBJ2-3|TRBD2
TGTGCCAGCAGTCAAATCGGGACTAGCGGTCTCACAGATACGCAGTATTTT
CASSQIGTSGLTDTQYF
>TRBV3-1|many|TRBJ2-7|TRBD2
TGTGCCAGCAGCCAAGACCCCCGGGGGGGAATGGACTTC
CASSQDPRGGMDF
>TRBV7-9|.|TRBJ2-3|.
TGTGCCAGCAGCTTAGACAGGGATACGCAGTATTTT
CASSLDRDTQYF
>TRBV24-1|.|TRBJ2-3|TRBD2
TGTGCCACCAGTGATCCGACAGCGACTAGCGGGGGCACAGATACGCAGTATTTT
CATSDPTATSGGTDTQYF
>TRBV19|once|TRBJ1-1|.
TGTGCCACCATGGTCGGGAACACTGAAGCTTTCTTT
CATMVGNTEAFF
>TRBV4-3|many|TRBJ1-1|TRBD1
TGCGCCAGCAGCCTCGGGACAGGGGATATCCTCGGCACTGAAGCTTTCTTT
CASSLGTGDILGTEAFF